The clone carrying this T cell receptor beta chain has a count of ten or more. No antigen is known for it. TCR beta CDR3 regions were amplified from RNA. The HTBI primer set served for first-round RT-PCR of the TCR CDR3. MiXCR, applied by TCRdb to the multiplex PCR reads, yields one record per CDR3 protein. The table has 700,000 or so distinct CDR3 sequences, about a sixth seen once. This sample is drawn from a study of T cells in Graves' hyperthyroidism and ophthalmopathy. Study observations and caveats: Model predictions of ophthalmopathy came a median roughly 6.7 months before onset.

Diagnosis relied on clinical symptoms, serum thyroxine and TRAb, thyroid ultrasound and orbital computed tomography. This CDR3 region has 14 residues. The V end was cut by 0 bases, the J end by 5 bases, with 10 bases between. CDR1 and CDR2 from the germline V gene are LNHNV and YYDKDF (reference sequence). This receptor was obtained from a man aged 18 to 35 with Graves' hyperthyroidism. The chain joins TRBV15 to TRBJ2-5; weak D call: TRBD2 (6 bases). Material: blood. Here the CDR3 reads CATSREASEETQYF. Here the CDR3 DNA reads TGTGCCACCAGCAGAGAAGCTAGCGAGGAGACCCAGTACTTC.